This entry lists 17 T cell receptor beta chains sequenced from one sample in a study of T cell responses to AZD1222 COVID-19 vaccine. Sequenced by immunoSEQ multiplex PCR; TCRdb stores in-frame clones only, minus some. The sample shows around 70,000 clones, about three quarters of them seen only once. The sequencing here drew on peripheral blood, taken on day 0 of AZD1222 vaccination. Receptor source: an adult in good health.

This clone was seen a few times. The chain has TRBV7-9 and TRBJ1-1; TRBD1 is a possible D gene (5 bases). Per the germline V gene, CDR1 is SEHNR and CDR2 is FQNEAQ (reference sequence). The V and J ends lost 5 bases and 0 bases respectively, with 10 bases between them. CDR3 length equals 14 residues. The CDR3, as DNA: TGTGCCAGCAGCGCTGGGACCGTGAACACTGAAGCTTTCTTT. It is translated as CASSAGTVNTEAFF.

This chain links TRBV12-3 or TRBV12-4 with TRBJ2-1; possibly TRBD1 for D (5 bases). V was cut by 5 bases and J by 14 bases, with 16 bases left in between. The CDR3 length is 12 residues. The CDR3 bases are TGTGCCAGCAGTCAGACCCCAAAAGGGGAGTTCTTC. This codes for CASSQTPKGEFF.

V usage is TRBV5-6 and J usage is TRBJ1-4, with unresolved D. Trimming left V 3 bases short and J 7 bases short, with 10 bases between. Germline lookup yields CDR1 SGHDT and CDR2 YYEEEE. The CDR3 covers 13 residues. The CDR3 DNA follows: TGTGCCAGCAGCTCGGGGTCAGTTGAAAAACTGTTTTTT. It specifies CASSSGSVEKLFF.

The V call is TRBV2, the J call TRBJ2-6; D is perhaps TRBD1 or TRBD2 (6 bases each). The V end was cut by 7 bases, the J end by 0 bases, with 16 bases between. The CDR3 is 17 amino acids. In germline, CDR1 is SNHLY, CDR2 FYNNEI. The CDR3 reads CASTGGGAPSGANVLTF. In nucleotides, the CDR3 is TGTGCCAGCACCGGGGGCGGGGCCCCCTCTGGGGCCAACGTCCTGACTTTC.

The chain recombines TRBV7-2 with TRBJ2-1; 7 nucleotides align to TRBD2. The V gene's germline CDR1 is SGHTA and CDR2 FQGNSA. Trimming took 5 bases from V and 1 from J; bases not matched to a gene: 8. The CDR3 is 16 amino acids. DNA for the CDR3: TGTGCCAGCAGCAGCGAACTAGCGTCATCCTACAATGAGCAGTTCTTC. The encoded protein is CASSSELASSYNEQFF.

The gene calls are TRBV5-1 and TRBJ1-2; 9 bases align to TRBD1. CDR1 is SGHRS, CDR2 YFSETQ, per germline. This CDR3 is 13 amino acids long. The V and J ends lost 4 bases and 8 bases, in that order; junction bases with no gene match: 6. The CDR3 DNA sequence: TGCGCCAGCAGCGAGGGACAGGGAATGGGCTACACCTTC. It is translated as CASSEGQGMGYTF.

CDR3 nucleotide sequence: TGTGCCAGCAGCCCACAGGGCTCTGGAAACACCATATATTTT. Residues: CASSPQGSGNTIYF. The rearrangement uses TRBV7-2 and TRBJ1-3; D perhaps matches TRBD1 (6 bases). Germline V gene sequence: CDR1 SGHTA, CDR2 FQGNSA. This CDR3 comprises 14 residues. V lost 5 bases to trimming and J lost 0 bases, with 8 bases between them.

DNA for the CDR3: TGTGCCAGCACCCCCCCGGGGGCCTACAATGAGCAGTTCTTC. As protein: CASTPPGAYNEQFF. The chain carries TRBV5-4 and TRBJ2-1; weak D call: TRBD2 (6 bases). Per germline, CDR1 SGHNT and CDR2 YYREEE (reference sequence). V gave up 6 bases and J gave up 2 bases, with 12 bases separating them. CDR3 length: 14 amino acids.

The V and J genes are TRBV9 and TRBJ2-6; 8 bases are shared with TRBD1. The CDR3 is 17 residues long. After removal of 4 bases from V and 5 bases from J, the junction contained 11 bases not matched to a gene. Germline V gives CDR1 SGDLS, CDR2 YYNGEE. CDR3: CASSKSGTGLRANVLTF. In DNA, the CDR3 is TGTGCCAGCAGCAAATCAGGGACAGGTCTGCGGGCCAACGTCCTGACTTTC.

The chain uses TRBV4-3 and TRBJ1-1; no clear D. Germline loops: CDR1 LGHNA, CDR2 YSLEER. The CDR3 runs to 14 residues. V shed 1 base and J shed 7 bases, with 13 bases lying between them. In DNA, the CDR3 is TGCGCCAGCAGCCAAGTTAGGTCCTCGGATGAAGCTTTCTTT. Amino acid sequence: CASSQVRSSDEAFF.

The rearrangement links TRBV5-8 to TRBJ1-5, with D hard to call. Germline V gene lookup returns CDR1 SGHTS and CDR2 YDEGEE. The CDR3 extends over 13 amino acids. With 1 base removed from V and 4 bases from J, the gap between germline ends came to 6 bases. The CDR3 is CASSLSPNQPQHF. The CDR3 region has the DNA TGTGCCAGCAGCTTGTCACCGAATCAGCCCCAGCATTTT.

V usage is TRBV9 and J usage is TRBJ2-3, with TRBD2 matching over 9 bases. CDR1 is SGDLS, CDR2 YYNGEE, per germline. Germline trimming cut 1 base from V and 0 bases from J; bases unmatched to any gene: 0. There are 15 residues in the CDR3. CDR3 sequence (DNA): TGTGCCAGCAGCGTAAGCGGGGGGAGCACAGATACGCAGTATTTT. Translating gives CASSVSGGSTDTQYF.

This clone has more than one count but fewer than ten. V is TRBV3-1 (or the pseudogene TRBV3-2) and J is TRBJ1-1; no definite D call. From germline, CDR1 is LGHDT and CDR2 YNNKEL (reference sequence). Trimming took off 2 bases at V and 0 bases at J, with 1 base between the two ends. There are 12 residues in the CDR3. The CDR3 DNA follows: TGTGCCAGCAGCCAAATGAACACTGAAGCTTTCTTT. It specifies CASSQMNTEAFF.

The chain has TRBV7-8 and TRBJ1-2; D remains ambiguous. CDR3 length: 13 residues. Trimming took off 5 bases at V and 4 bases at J, with 11 bases between the two ends. The V gene's germline CDR1 is SGHVS and CDR2 FQNEAQ. DNA of the CDR3: TGTGCCAGCAGCCCGACAAGAATCTATGGCTACACCTTC. Protein product: CASSPTRIYGYTF.

The V and J genes are TRBV10-1 and TRBJ1-2; D gene uncertain. The germline gives CDR1 WNHNN, CDR2 SYGVQD (reference sequence). This CDR3 spans 12 amino acids. The germline V and J ends were trimmed by 2 bases and 7 bases, with 8 bases remaining between them. The CDR3 coding sequence is TGCGCCAGCAGTGAGGACGGCCGTGGCTACACCTTC. It specifies CASSEDGRGYTF.

The CDR3 nucleotides read TGTGCCAGCGGTCCCTGGTCGGGAAACCTCGTGCCCCAGCATTTT. Translated: CASGPWSGNLVPQHF. The J gene is TRBJ1-5, the V gene TRBV6-5; D is unresolved. V was shortened by 8 bases and J by 9 bases, with 23 bases between the two germline ends. CDR1 is MNHEY and CDR2 is SVGAGI in the germline V gene. The CDR3 runs to 15 residues.

This clone has just one count. The genes are TRBV10-3 and TRBJ1-1, with a possible D match to TRBD1 (5 bases). The CDR3 sequence is 16 residues long. V lost 8 bases and J 0 bases, leaving 19 bases between the germline ends. The germline V gene encodes CDR1 ENHRY and CDR2 SYGVKD. DNA of the CDR3: TGTGCCATCGCGGGATTCCCGGGACGGTTGAACACTGAAGCTTTCTTT. It yields the protein CAIAGFPGRLNTEAFF.